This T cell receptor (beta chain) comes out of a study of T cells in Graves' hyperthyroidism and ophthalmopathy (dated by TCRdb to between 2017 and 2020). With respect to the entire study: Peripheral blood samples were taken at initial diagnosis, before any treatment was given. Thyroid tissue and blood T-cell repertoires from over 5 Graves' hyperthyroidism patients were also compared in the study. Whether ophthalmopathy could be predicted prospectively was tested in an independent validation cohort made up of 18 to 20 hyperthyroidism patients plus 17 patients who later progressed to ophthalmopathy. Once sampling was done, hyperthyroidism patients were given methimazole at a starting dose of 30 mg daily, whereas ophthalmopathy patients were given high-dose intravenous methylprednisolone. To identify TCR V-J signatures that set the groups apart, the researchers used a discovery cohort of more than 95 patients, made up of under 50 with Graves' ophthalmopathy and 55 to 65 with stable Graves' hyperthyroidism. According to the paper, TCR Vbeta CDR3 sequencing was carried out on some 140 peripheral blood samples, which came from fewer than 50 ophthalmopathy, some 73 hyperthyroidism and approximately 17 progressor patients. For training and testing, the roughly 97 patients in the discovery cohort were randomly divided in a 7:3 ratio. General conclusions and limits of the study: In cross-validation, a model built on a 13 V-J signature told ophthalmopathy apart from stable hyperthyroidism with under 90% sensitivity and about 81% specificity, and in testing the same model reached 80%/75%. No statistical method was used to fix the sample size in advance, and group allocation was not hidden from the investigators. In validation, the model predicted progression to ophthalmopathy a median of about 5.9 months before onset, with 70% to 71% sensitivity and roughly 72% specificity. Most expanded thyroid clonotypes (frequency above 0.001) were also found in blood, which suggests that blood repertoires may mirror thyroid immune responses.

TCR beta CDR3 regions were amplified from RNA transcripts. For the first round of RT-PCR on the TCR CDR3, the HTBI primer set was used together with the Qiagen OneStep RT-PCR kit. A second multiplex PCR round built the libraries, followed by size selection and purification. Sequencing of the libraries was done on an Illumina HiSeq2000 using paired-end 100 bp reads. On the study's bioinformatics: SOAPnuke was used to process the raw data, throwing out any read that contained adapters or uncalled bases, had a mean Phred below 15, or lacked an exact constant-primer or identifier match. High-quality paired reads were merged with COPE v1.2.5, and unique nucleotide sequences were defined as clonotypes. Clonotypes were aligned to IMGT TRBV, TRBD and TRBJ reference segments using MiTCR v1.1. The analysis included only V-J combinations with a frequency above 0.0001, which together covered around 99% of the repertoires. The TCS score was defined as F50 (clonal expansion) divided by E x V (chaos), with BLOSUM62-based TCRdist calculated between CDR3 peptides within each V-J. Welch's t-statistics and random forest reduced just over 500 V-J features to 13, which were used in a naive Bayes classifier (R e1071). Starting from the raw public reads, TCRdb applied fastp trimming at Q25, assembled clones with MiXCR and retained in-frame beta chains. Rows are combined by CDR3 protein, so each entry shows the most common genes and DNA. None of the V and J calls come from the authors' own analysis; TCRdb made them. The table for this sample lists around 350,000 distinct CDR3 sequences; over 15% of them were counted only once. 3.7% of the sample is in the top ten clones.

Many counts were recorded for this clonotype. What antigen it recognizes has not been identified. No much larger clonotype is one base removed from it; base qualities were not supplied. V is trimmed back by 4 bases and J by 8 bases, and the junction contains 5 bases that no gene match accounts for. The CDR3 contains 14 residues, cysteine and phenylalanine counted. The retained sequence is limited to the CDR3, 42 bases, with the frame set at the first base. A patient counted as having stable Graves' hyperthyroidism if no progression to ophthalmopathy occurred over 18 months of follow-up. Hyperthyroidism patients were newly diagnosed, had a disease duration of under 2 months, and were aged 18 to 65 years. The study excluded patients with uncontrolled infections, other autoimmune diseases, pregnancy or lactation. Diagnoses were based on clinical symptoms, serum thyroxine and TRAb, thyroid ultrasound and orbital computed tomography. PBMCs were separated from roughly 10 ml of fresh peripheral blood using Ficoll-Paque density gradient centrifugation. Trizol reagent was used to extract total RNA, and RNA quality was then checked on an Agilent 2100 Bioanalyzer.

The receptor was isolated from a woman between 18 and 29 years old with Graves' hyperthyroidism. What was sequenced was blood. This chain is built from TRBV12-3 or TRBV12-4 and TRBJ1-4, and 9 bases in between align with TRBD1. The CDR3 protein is CASSWGTGFEKLFF. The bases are TGTGCCAGCAGTTGGGGGACAGGGTTCGAAAAACTGTTTTTT.